A single sample is the source of the 17 T cell receptor beta chains below, sequenced in a study of T cells in narcolepsy. Some clones are missing from TCRdb's copy, which holds only in-frame ones; the method was immunoSEQ multiplex PCR. The sample consists of over 30,000 clones, 75% to 90% of them appearing once. Material for sequencing was CD45RA- memory CD4+ T cells from PBMCs. These receptor sequences come from a human donor with narcolepsy.

The rearrangement links TRBV5-5 to TRBJ2-1; 12 nucleotides align to TRBD2. Trimming removed 4 bases from V and 2 bases from J; junction bases left unmatched: 4. The CDR3 consists of 16 residues. In germline, CDR1 is SGHKS, CDR2 YYEKEE (reference sequence). Here the CDR3 DNA reads TGTGCCAGCAGCAAACTAGCGGGAGGCACCTACAATGAGCAGTTCTTC. Translating it yields CASSKLAGGTYNEQFF.

The chain carries TRBV7-2 and TRBJ1-6, with 10 bases that match TRBD1. The CDR3 is 15 residues long. J lost 10 bases, V lost 0 bases, and 3 bases had no gene match. The germline V gene encodes CDR1 SGHTA and CDR2 FQGNSA. CDR3 loop: CASSLAGTGASPLHF. The CDR3 DNA is TGTGCCAGCAGCTTAGCGGGGACAGGGGCCTCACCCCTCCACTTT.

This clone has only a few counts. The chain uses TRBV5-1 and TRBJ2-1; the match to TRBD2 covers 8 bases. From germline, CDR1 is SGHRS and CDR2 YFSETQ. The CDR3 runs to 14 residues. J lost 6 bases, V lost 0 bases, and 2 bases had no gene match. Here the CDR3 reads CASSLGGLVNEQFF. DNA for the CDR3: TGCGCCAGCAGCTTGGGGGGACTAGTCAATGAGCAGTTCTTC.

The rearrangement links TRBV18 to TRBJ2-5; D is tentatively TRBD1 or TRBD2 (5 bases each). The CDR3 runs to 16 residues. V was trimmed by 4 bases and J by 1 base, leaving 16 bases between them. CDR1 KGHSH and CDR2 LQKENI come from the germline V gene. The CDR3 DNA reads TGTGCCAGCTCACAGGGGACGCAGGCCCTCCAAGAGACCCAGTACTTC. Amino acids: CASSQGTQALQETQYF.

The chain employs TRBV28 and TRBJ2-1; 13 bases fit TRBD2. The CDR3 runs 15 residues. The V gene end was trimmed by 5 bases and the J gene end by 6 bases; junction bases not matched to a gene: 4. CDR1 and CDR2 (germline): MDHEN, SYDVKM. CDR3 region: CASSTTSGGVNEQFF. CDR3 sequence (DNA): TGTGCCAGCAGTACAACTAGCGGGGGGGTCAATGAGCAGTTCTTC.

V and J are TRBV2 and TRBJ2-1; TRBD1 matches 7 bases. The CDR3 is 13 amino acids. J lost 7 bases, V lost 7 bases, and 7 bases had no gene match. In germline, CDR1 is SNHLY, CDR2 FYNNEI. The CDR3 spells CASNYRGDNEQFF. The CDR3 DNA reads TGTGCCAGCAACTACAGGGGAGATAATGAGCAGTTCTTC.

The CDR3 spells CASSLGRQGATEAFF. Written as DNA, the CDR3 is TGTGCCAGCAGCTTAGGGAGACAGGGGGCCACTGAAGCTTTCTTT. The rearrangement uses TRBV7-2 and TRBJ1-1; the match to TRBD1 covers 10 bases. V was pared by 1 base and J by 4 bases, with 3 bases of the junction left unmatched. Germline assignment: CDR1 SGHTA and CDR2 FQGNSA. The CDR3 is made up of 15 amino acids.

This chain uses TRBV5-6 with TRBJ1-2; perhaps TRBD1 as D (6 bases). V shed 7 bases and J shed 3 bases, with 16 bases lying between them. CDR1 and CDR2 from the germline V gene are SGHDT and YYEEEE. The CDR3 is 14 residues long. Written as DNA, the CDR3 is TGTGCCAGCGGTCACGGGGGGCGCGACTATGGCTACACCTTC. It encodes CASGHGGRDYGYTF.

This clone was seen a handful of times. The chain links TRBV30 to TRBJ1-5; D is uncertain. CDR1 and CDR2 (germline): GTSNPN, SVGIG (reference sequence). This CDR3 comprises 13 residues. V was clipped by 1 base and J by 0 bases, with 4 bases between them. The CDR3, as DNA: TGTGCCTGGAGTGACAGTAGCAATCAGCCCCAGCATTTT. This translates into CAWSDSSNQPQHF.

This clone is a singleton in its sample. The chain couples TRBV6-4 to TRBJ2-1, with TRBD2 identical over 7 bases. This CDR3 is 14 amino acids long. After removal of 2 bases from V and 8 bases from J, the junction contained 6 bases not matched to a gene. Germline-derived CDR1 and CDR2 are MRHNA and SNTAGT. The CDR3 DNA reads TGTGCCAGCAGTGACGAGTGGACTAGTCATGAGCAGTTCTTC. As protein: CASSDEWTSHEQFF.

This sequence joins TRBV12-5 and TRBJ1-2, with 9 bases that match TRBD1. The germline V gene has CDR1 LGHNT and CDR2 FRNRAP. This CDR3 region has 17 residues. The trim removed 6 bases at V and 8 bases at J, leaving 19 bases unmatched. The DNA for the CDR3 is TGTGCTAGTGGATTCTCCGGGACAGGGAAATCCATTGCGGGCTACACCTTC. It encodes CASGFSGTGKSIAGYTF.

CDR3 residues: CASRDRLFSYEQYF. In DNA, the CDR3 is TGCGCCAGCAGGGACAGGCTATTCTCCTACGAGCAGTACTTC. This chain links TRBV10-1 with TRBJ2-7; TRBD1 agrees at 7 bases. The CDR3 sequence is 14 residues long. V gave up 6 bases and J gave up 0 bases; unmatched junction bases: 5. Germline loops: CDR1 WNHNN, CDR2 SYGVQD (reference sequence).

The rearrangement joins TRBV28 to TRBJ2-5, with D possibly being TRBD2 (6 bases). This CDR3 is built from 17 residues. From germline, CDR1 is MDHEN and CDR2 SYDVKM. Trimming cost V 1 base and J 5 bases, with 20 bases left between them. DNA of the CDR3: TGTGCCAGCAGTTTATCCGTACGTCGGGAGAGGAGGGAGACCCAGTACTTC. Its translation is CASSLSVRRERRETQYF.

The gene calls are TRBV7-2 and TRBJ1-5; D ambiguous. The germline gives CDR1 SGHTA, CDR2 FQGNSA. Trimming removed 4 bases at V and 5 bases at J, with 9 bases between. The CDR3 loop spans 13 amino acids. The CDR3 DNA reads TGTGCCAGCAGCTATTGGACGGATCAGCCCCAGCATTTT. Translated, it gives CASSYWTDQPQHF. Full variable domain (rest looked up from reference TRBV7-2 and TRBJ1-5): GAGVSQSPSNKVTEKGKDVELRCDPISGHTALYWYRQSLGQGLEFLIYFQGNSAPDKSGLPSDRFSAERTGGSVSTLTIQRTQQEDSAVYLCASSYWTDQPQHFGDGTRLSIL.

The genes are TRBV28 and TRBJ2-1; D unresolved. Germline CDR1 reads MDHEN; CDR2 reads SYDVKM. The CDR3 length is 11 residues. V was trimmed by 5 bases and J by 9 bases, leaving 8 bases between them. CDR3 amino acids: CASSTVAEQFF. The CDR3 nucleotides are TGTGCCAGCAGTACAGTTGCTGAGCAGTTCTTC. Filled out from reference TRBV28 and TRBJ2-1, the complete variable domain reads DVKVTQSSRYLVKRTGEKVFLECVQDMDHENMFWYRQDPGLGLRLIYFSYDVKMKEKGDIPEGYSVSREKKERFSLILESASTNQTSMYLCASSTVAEQFFGPGTRLTVL.

The chain uses TRBV6-6 and TRBJ1-1; tentatively, D is TRBD1 (5 bases). The germline gives CDR1 MNHNY, CDR2 SVGAGI (reference sequence). The V and J ends lost 6 bases and 11 bases respectively, with 19 bases between them. The CDR3 is 13 amino acids. CDR3 nucleotides: TGTGCCAGCAGCCCCGGGGGAGATGAGGTGGCTTTCTTT. Translating gives CASSPGGDEVAFF.

The chain recombines TRBV6-5 with TRBJ2-7; no definite D call. Trimming left V 6 bases short and J 0 bases short, with 12 bases between. Germline values: CDR1 MNHEY, CDR2 SVGAGI. This CDR3 has 14 residues. CDR3 nucleotide sequence: TGTGCCAGCAGGATCCAGTACTCCTCCTACGAGCAGTACTTC. Translated, it gives CASRIQYSSYEQYF.